This TCR beta chain was documented in a study of shared clonotypes between healthy human individuals. This clone has just one count. This CDR3 contains 14 residues. Germline CDR1 reads SEHNR; CDR2 reads FQNEAQ (reference sequence). The V gene end was trimmed by 5 bases and the J gene end by 6 bases; junction bases not matched to a gene: 6. Repertoires were generated with immunoSEQ multiplex PCR, while TCRdb's copy carries only in-frame clones and drops some. In the table there are around 2.1 million clones, 90% to 96% of which are singletons. The clonotype comes from a man younger than 35 in good health. This chain uses TRBV7-9 with TRBJ1-2; 10 bases align to TRBD1. Sequenced: naive CD4+ T cells sorted from blood. Subset here: CD45RA+ positively selected. The CDR3: CASSRLGQGNGYTF. CDR3 in DNA: TGTGCCAGCAGCCGGCTGGGACAGGGGAATGGCTACACCTTC.